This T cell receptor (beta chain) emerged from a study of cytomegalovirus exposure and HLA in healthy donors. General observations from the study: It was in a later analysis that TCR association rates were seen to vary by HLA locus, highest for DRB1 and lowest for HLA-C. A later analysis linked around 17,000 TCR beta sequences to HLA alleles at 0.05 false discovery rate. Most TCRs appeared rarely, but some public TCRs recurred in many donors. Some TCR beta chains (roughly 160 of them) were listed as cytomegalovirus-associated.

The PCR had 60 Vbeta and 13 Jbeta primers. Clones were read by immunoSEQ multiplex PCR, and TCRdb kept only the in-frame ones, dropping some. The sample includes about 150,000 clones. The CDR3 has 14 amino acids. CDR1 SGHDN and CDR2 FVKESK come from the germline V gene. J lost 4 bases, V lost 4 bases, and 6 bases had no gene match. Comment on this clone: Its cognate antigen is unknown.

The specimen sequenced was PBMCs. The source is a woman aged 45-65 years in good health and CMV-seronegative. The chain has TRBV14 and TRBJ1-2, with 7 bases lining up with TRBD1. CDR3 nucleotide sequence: TGTGCCAGCAGCCCGCACAGGGGAATCTATGGCTACACCTTC. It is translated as CASSPHRGIYGYTF.